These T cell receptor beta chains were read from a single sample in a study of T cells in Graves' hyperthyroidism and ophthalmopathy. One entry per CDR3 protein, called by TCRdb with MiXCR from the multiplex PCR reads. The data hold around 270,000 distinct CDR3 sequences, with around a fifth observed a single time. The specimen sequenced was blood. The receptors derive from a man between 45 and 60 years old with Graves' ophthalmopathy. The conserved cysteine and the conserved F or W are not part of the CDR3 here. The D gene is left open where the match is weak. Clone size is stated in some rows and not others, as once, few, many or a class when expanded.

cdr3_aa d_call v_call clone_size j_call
ASSLAGGRDEQY NA TRBV5-1 NA TRBJ2-7
ATSPTEQYNEQF NA TRBV15 NA TRBJ2-1
ASSPDTTTGYGYT NA TRBV7-9 few TRBJ1-2
ASSPGTINTGELF TRBD2 TRBV18 NA TRBJ2-2
ASSLWDRDGYT TRBD1 TRBV6-5 NA TRBJ1-2
TSRLAGLSTDTQY TRBD2 TRBV7-2 once TRBJ2-3
ASSSSDRGRAYGYT TRBD1 TRBV6-1 few TRBJ1-2
ATSDPAGTSYNEQF NA TRBV24-1 many TRBJ2-1
ASRIIGTGGETQY TRBD1 TRBV19 NA TRBJ2-5
ASSFGASGSARYEQY TRBD2 TRBV7-9 few TRBJ2-7
ASSYSLGGVVEQY TRBD1 TRBV6-2/TRBV6-3 many TRBJ2-7
AISGAGDREINEQF TRBD1 TRBV10-3 NA TRBJ2-1
ASIKPGPGNTIY NA TRBV6-1 NA TRBJ1-3
SAPTGTGSRKAF TRBD1 TRBV20-1 NA TRBJ1-1
ASSATGWEGYT NA TRBV7-9 few TRBJ1-2
ASSWEAGASYEQY TRBD2 TRBV7-2 many TRBJ2-7
ASSESRVNQPQH NA TRBV6-1 many TRBJ1-5
ASSPQPGGTDTQY NA TRBV9 NA TRBJ2-3
ASSLNLQPHNEQF NA TRBV5-1 NA TRBJ2-1
ASSGLAGEETQY TRBD2 TRBV6-1 NA TRBJ2-5
SASGQFVPNRLF TRBD1 TRBV20-1 many TRBJ2-2
ASSRPQGVGSF NA TRBV6-1 many TRBJ1-1
ASTGTGNTGELF TRBD1 TRBV5-1 many TRBJ2-2
ATSDSRTLAAF NA TRBV24-1 NA TRBJ1-1
ASSTGEGEKLF NA TRBV9 NA TRBJ1-4
SVPRGLAGGETQY TRBD2 TRBV29-1 few TRBJ2-5
ASSETGRAF NA TRBV6-1 few TRBJ1-1
ASSQDTERYEQY NA TRBV4-1 NA TRBJ2-7
ASSPRAGGTHEQY TRBD2 TRBV7-9 few TRBJ2-7
ASRPLGAFEQY NA TRBV5-4 few TRBJ2-7
ACSRGSEQY NA TRBV19 few TRBJ2-7
ASSGGRGRTDTQY TRBD2 TRBV6-1 NA TRBJ2-3
ASSLYFLYNEQF NA TRBV28 many TRBJ2-1
ASSLETVSYNEQF NA TRBV12-3/TRBV12-4 many TRBJ2-1
ASSARLGHYEQY NA TRBV2 many TRBJ2-7
ASSLVPGTEYNSPLH TRBD1 TRBV7-6 NA TRBJ1-6
ASSDLGGLENNEQF NA TRBV28 NA TRBJ2-1
ASSPTVRIKEQY NA TRBV12-3/TRBV12-4 many TRBJ2-7
ASSQPRRRLAAAYNEQF TRBD2 TRBV4-1 NA TRBJ2-1
ASSSRVGGGNEQF NA TRBV7-9 many TRBJ2-1
ASSLDRRYEQY NA TRBV11-2 many TRBJ2-7
ASSQVGRWGSEKLF NA TRBV3-1 NA TRBJ1-4
SAIPLAGPDTQY TRBD2 TRBV29-1 NA TRBJ2-3
ASSPGGGTDTQY NA TRBV12-3/TRBV12-4 many TRBJ2-3
SARGRAGLNEQF NA TRBV20-1 NA TRBJ2-1
ASSKGLNEQF NA TRBV11-1 NA TRBJ2-1
ASSFGQGAYGYT TRBD1 TRBV6-2/TRBV6-3 many TRBJ1-2
ASSSWTAGANVLT NA TRBV5-1 NA TRBJ2-6
ASSPPRRASGRTVYEQY TRBD2 TRBV19 few TRBJ2-7
ASSSPEGRGYGYT NA TRBV28 NA TRBJ1-2
ASTGTGANEQF TRBD1 TRBV6-1 NA TRBJ2-1
ASSRDRDSNEQF TRBD1 TRBV13 NA TRBJ2-1
ASSPQGANDGYT TRBD1 TRBV18 many TRBJ1-2